The clone carrying this TCR beta chain was recorded a few times. Its antigen is not identified. The sample belongs to a study of vaccination and CD4 T cells after COVID-19. At the level of the study: From HCoV-229E, HCoV-OC43, HCoV-NL63 and SARS-CoV-2, overlapping spike peptides were used to stimulate the cells.

CDR1 DFQATT and CDR2 SNEGSKA come from the germline V gene (reference sequence). This CDR3 region has 13 residues. The V and J ends lost 0 bases and 0 bases respectively, with 6 bases between them. Treatment: 10-day PBMC culture with coronavirus spike peptide pools or control peptides (ViraFEST assay). The Oncomine TCR Beta short-read assay generated sequence data from the DNA of cultured CD4+ T cells. TCRdb independently ran MiXCR on the PCR reads; one entry per CDR3 protein. Of approximately 12,000 distinct CDR3 sequences listed, over 25% were seen once; the top ten hold about 13%. This material consisted of CD4+ T cells from blood, cultured in vitro, taken after SARS-CoV-2 vaccination. The V call is TRBV20-1, the J call TRBJ2-7; D remains ambiguous. The receptor was derived from a human donor who had recovered from COVID-19. For the CDR3, the DNA is TGCAGTGCTAGAGAAAGGAGCTCCTACGAGCAGTACTTC. The encoded protein is CSARERSSYEQYF.